Sequencing of this T cell receptor beta chain was carried out in a study of cytomegalovirus exposure and HLA in healthy donors. In the PCR, 60 Vbeta and 13 Jbeta primers were used. This table comes from immunoSEQ multiplex PCR, and its TCRdb copy is limited to in-frame clones, with some not included. The data show 150,000 to 200,000 clones, and the top ten clones hold roughly 2%. Regarding the study as a whole: Excluded were some V segments that proved indistinguishable, including TRBV6-2 and TRBV6-3. Analyses of presence and absence presupposed an approximately uniform sequencing depth across donors. Among immune exposure information, only CMV serostatus was available. In a later analysis, TCR beta V- and J-gene trimming was associated with a missense DCLRE1C variant.

With respect to this clone: The antigen is unknown.

Germline V lookup: CDR1 SGHVS, CDR2 FQNEAQ. The CDR3 extends over 15 amino acids. J lost 4 bases, V lost 5 bases, and 9 bases had no gene match. The sequenced sample was PBMCs. This receptor was obtained from a man aged 25 to 40 in good health and CMV-seronegative. V usage is TRBV7-8 and J usage is TRBJ2-3; 7 bases match TRBD2. CDR3 DNA: TGTGCCAGCAGCGTGTATTTACGGGGGGCAGATACGCAGTATTTT. Translation gives CASSVYLRGADTQYF.